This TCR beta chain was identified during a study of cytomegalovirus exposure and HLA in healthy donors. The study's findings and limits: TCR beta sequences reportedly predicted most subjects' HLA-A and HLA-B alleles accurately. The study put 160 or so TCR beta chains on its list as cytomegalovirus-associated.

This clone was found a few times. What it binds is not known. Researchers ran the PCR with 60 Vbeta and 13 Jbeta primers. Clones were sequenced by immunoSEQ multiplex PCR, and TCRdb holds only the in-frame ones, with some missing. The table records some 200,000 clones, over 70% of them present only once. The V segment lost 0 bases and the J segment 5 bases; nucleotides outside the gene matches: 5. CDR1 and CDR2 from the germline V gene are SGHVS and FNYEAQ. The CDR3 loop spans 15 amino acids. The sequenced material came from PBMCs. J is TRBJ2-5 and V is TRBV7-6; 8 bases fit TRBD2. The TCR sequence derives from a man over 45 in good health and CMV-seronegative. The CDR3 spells CASSLAGGGGETQYF. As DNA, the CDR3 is TGTGCCAGCAGCTTAGCGGGAGGCGGGGGGGAGACCCAGTACTTC. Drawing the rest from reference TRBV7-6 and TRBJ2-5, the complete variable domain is GAGVSQSPRYKVTKRGQDVALRCDPISGHVSLYWYRQALGQGPEFLTYFNYEAQQDKSGLPNDRFSAERPEGSISTLTIQRTEQRDSAMYRCASSLAGGGGETQYFGPGTRLLVL.